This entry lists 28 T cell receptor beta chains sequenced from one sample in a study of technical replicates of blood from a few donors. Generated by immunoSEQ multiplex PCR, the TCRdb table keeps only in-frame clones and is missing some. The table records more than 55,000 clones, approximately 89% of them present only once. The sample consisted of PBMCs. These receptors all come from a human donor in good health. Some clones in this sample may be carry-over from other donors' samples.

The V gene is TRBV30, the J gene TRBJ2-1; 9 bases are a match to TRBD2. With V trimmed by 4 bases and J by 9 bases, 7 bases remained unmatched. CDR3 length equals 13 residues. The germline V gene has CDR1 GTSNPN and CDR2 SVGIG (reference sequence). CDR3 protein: CAWTVAGVGEQFF. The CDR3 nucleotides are TGTGCCTGGACGGTAGCGGGAGTTGGTGAGCAGTTCTTC.

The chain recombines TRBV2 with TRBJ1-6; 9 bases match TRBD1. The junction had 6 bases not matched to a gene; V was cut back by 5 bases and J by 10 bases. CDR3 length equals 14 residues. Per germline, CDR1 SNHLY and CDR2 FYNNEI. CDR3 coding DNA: TGTGCCAGCAGTCCGACAGGGGGGGAGTCACCCCTCCACTTT. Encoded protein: CASSPTGGESPLHF.

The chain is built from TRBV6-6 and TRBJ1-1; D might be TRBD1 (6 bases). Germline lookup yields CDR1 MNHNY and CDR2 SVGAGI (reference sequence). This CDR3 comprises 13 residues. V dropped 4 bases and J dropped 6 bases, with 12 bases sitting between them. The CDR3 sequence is CASSFLGGAEAFF. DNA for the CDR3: TGTGCCAGCAGTTTCCTAGGGGGTGCTGAAGCTTTCTTT.

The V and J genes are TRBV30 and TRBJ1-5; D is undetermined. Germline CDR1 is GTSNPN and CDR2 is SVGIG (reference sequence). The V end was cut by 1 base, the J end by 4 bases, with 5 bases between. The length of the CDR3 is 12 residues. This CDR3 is CAWSERNQPQHF. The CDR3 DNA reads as TGTGCCTGGAGTGAGAGGAATCAGCCCCAGCATTTT.

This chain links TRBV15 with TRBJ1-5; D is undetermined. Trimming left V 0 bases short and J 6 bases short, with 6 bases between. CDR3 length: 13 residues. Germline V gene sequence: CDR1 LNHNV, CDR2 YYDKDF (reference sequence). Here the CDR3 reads CATSRDLSQPQHF. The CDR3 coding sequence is TGTGCCACCAGCAGAGATTTGAGTCAGCCCCAGCATTTT.

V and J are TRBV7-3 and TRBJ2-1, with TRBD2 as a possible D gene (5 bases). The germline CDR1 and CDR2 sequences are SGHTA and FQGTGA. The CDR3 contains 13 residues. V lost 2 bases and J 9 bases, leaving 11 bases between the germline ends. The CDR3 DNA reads TGTGCCAGCAGCTTACCGGGGAATGGTGAGCAGTTCTTC. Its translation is CASSLPGNGEQFF.

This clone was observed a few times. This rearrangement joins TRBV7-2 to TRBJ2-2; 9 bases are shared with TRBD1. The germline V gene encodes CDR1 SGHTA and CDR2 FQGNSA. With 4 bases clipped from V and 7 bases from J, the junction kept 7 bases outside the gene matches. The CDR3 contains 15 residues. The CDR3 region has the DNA TGTGCCAGCAGCTACCGGACAGGGGCAGGCGGGGAGCTGTTTTTT. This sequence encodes CASSYRTGAGGELFF.

CDR3 nucleotides: TGTGCCAGCAGCGGGGACAGAAACACCGGGGAGCTGTTTTTT. It encodes CASSGDRNTGELFF. The chain carries TRBV7-2 and TRBJ2-2, with 7 bases matching TRBD1. In germline, CDR1 is SGHTA, CDR2 FQGNSA. Losses at the gene ends were 5 bases for V and 2 bases for J; bases not matched to a gene: 2. The CDR3 extends over 14 amino acids.

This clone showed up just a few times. The CDR3 reads CASSFRAMGGSGYTF. The CDR3 DNA is TGTGCCAGCAGCTTCAGGGCCATGGGGGGGAGTGGCTACACCTTC. This chain connects TRBV7-2 to TRBJ1-2, with D possibly matching TRBD1 (5 bases). Trimming shortened V by 3 bases and J by 7 bases, and 18 bases separated the two germline ends. Germline assignment: CDR1 SGHTA and CDR2 FQGNSA. The CDR3 length is 15 residues.

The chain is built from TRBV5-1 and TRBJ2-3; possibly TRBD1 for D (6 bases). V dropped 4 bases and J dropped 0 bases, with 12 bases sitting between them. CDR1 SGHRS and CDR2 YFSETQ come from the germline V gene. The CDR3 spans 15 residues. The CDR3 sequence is CASSQDQGSTDTQYF. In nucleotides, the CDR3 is TGCGCCAGCAGCCAGGACCAGGGGAGCACAGATACGCAGTATTTT.

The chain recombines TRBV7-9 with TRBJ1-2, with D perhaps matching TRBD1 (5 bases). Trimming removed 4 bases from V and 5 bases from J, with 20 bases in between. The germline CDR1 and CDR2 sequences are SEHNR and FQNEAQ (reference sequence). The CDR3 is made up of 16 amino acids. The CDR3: CASSSGVGTGRYGYTF. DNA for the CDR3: TGTGCCAGCAGCTCGGGGGTGGGCACAGGACGGTATGGCTACACCTTC.

For the CDR3, the DNA is TGTGCCATCAGTGATGAGCGGTTCTCCTACGAGCAGTACTTC. Encoded protein: CAISDERFSYEQYF. The chain has TRBV10-3 and TRBJ2-7, with a weak D call TRBD2 (5 bases). This CDR3 comprises 14 residues. In germline, CDR1 is ENHRY, CDR2 SYGVKD. V lost 3 bases to trimming and J lost 0 bases, with 9 bases between them.

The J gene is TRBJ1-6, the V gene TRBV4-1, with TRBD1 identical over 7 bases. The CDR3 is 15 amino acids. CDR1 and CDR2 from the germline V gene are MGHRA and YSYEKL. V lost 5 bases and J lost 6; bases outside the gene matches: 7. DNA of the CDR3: TGCGCCAGCAGCGGCCGGGACAGCTCTAATTCACCCCTCCACTTT. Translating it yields CASSGRDSSNSPLHF.

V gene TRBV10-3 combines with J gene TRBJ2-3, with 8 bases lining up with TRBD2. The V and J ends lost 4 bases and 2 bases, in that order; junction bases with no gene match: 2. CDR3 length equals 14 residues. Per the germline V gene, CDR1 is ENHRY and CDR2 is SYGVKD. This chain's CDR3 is CAISAGGATDTQYF. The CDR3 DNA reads TGTGCCATCAGTGCGGGGGGGGCCACAGATACGCAGTATTTT.

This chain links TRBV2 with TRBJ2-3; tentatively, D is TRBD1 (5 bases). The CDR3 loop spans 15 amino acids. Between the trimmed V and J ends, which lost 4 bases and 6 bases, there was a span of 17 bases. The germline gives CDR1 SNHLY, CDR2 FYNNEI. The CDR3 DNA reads TGTGCCAGCAGTGCGCGACAGAGCCAGGTGGATACGCAGTATTTT. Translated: CASSARQSQVDTQYF. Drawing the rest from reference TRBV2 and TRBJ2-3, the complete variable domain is EPEVTQTPSHQVTQMGQEVILRCVPISNHLYFYWYRQILGQKVEFLVSFYNNEISEKSEIFDDQFSVERPDGSNFTLKIRSTKLEDSAMYFCASSARQSQVDTQYFGPGTRLTVL.

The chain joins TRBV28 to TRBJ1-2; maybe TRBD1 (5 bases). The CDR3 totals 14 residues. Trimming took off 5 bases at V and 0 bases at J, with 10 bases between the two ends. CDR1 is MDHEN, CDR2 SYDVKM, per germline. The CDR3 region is CASSEVTANYGYTF. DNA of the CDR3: TGTGCCAGCAGTGAAGTGACAGCTAACTATGGCTACACCTTC.

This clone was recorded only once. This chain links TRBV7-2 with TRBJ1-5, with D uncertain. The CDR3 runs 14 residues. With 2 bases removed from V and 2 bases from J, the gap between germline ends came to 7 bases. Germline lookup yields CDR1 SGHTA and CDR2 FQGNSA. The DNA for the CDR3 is TGTGCCAGCAGCTTAAGTGTAGGCAATCAGCCCCAGCATTTT. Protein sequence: CASSLSVGNQPQHF.

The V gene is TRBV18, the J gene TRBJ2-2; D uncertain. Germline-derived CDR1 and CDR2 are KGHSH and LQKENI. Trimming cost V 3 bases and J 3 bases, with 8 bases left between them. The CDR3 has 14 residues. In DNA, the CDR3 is TGTGCCAGCTCACCTATCGAGTACACCGGGGAGCTGTTTTTT. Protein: CASSPIEYTGELFF.

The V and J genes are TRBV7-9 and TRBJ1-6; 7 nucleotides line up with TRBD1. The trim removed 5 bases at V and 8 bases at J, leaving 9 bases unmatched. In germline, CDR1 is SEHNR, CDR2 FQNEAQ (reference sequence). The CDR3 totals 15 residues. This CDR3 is CASSPTTGSYSPLHF. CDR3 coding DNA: TGTGCCAGCAGCCCAACGACAGGGTCCTATTCACCCCTCCACTTT.

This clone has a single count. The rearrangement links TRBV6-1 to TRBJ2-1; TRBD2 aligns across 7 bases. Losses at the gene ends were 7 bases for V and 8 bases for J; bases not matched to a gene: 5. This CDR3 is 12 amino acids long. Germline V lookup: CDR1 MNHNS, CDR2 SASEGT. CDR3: CASTWEGYEQFF. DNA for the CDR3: TGTGCCAGCACTTGGGAGGGGTATGAGCAGTTCTTC.

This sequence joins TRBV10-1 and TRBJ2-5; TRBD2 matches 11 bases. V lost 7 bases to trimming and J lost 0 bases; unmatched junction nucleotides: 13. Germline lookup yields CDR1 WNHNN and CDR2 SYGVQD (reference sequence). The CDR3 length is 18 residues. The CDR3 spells CASIQRASGGTHQETQYF. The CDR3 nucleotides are TGCGCCAGCATCCAGCGGGCTAGCGGGGGGACTCACCAAGAGACCCAGTACTTC.

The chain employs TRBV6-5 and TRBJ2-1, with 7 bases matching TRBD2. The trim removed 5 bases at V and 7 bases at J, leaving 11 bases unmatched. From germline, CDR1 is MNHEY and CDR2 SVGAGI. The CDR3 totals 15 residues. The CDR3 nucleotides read TGTGCCAGCAGTCTTTCTAGCGGTCAATGGAATGAGCAGTTCTTC. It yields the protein CASSLSSGQWNEQFF.

The CDR3 protein is CASRARGGRYEQYF. In DNA, the CDR3 is TGTGCCAGCAGAGCTAGGGGGGGTCGGTACGAGCAGTACTTC. The chain combines TRBV27 with TRBJ2-7, with D perhaps matching TRBD2 (7 bases). Deletions cut 6 bases from V and 4 bases from J, with 16 bases between. This CDR3 is 14 amino acids long. The germline gives CDR1 MNHEY, CDR2 SMNVEV (reference sequence).

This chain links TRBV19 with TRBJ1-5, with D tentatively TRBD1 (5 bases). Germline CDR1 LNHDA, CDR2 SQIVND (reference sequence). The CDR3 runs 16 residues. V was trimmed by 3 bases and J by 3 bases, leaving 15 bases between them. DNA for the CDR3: TGTGCCAGTAGTATCTGGGGGGGAGGGAACAATCAGCCCCAGCATTTT. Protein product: CASSIWGGGNNQPQHF.

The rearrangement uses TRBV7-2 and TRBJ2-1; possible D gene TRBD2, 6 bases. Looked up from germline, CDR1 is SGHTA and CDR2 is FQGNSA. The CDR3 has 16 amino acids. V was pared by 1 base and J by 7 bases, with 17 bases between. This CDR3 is CASSLEGPGVGNEQFF. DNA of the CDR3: TGTGCCAGCAGCTTAGAGGGGCCGGGGGTAGGGAATGAGCAGTTCTTC.

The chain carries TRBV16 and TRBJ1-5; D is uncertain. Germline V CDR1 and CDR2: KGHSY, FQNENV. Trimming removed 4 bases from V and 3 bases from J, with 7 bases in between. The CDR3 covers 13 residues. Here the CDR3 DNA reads TGTGCCAGCAGCCCGGAGCCCAATCAGCCCCAGCATTTT. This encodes CASSPEPNQPQHF. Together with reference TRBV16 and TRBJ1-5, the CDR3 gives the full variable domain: GEEVAQTPKHLVRGEGQKAKLYCAPIKGHSYVFWYQQVLKNEFKFLISFQNENVFDETGMPKERFSAKCLPNSPCSLEIQATKLEDSAVYFCASSPEPNQPQHFGDGTRLSIL.

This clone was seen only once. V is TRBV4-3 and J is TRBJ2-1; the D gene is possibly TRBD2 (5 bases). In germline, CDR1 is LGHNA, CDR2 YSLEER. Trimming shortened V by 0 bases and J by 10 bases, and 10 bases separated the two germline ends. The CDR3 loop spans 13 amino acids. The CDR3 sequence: CASSQDRGGEQFF. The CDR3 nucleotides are TGCGCCAGCAGCCAAGATCGGGGTGGGGAGCAGTTCTTC.

The CDR3 sequence is CASSLKQYSYNEQFF. The DNA of the CDR3 is TGTGCCAGCAGCTTAAAGCAATACTCCTACAATGAGCAGTTCTTC. This sequence joins TRBV13 and TRBJ2-1; D is unclear. Trimming shortened V by 2 bases and J by 0 bases, and 8 bases separated the two germline ends. The CDR3 is made up of 15 amino acids. Germline V lookup: CDR1 PRHDT, CDR2 FYEKMQ (reference sequence). The whole variable domain, filled in from reference TRBV13 and TRBJ2-1, reads AAGVIQSPRHLIKEKRETATLKCYPIPRHDTVYWYQQGPGQDPQFLISFYEKMQSDKGSIPDRFSAQQFSDYHSELNMSSLELGDSALYFCASSLKQYSYNEQFFGPGTRLTVL.